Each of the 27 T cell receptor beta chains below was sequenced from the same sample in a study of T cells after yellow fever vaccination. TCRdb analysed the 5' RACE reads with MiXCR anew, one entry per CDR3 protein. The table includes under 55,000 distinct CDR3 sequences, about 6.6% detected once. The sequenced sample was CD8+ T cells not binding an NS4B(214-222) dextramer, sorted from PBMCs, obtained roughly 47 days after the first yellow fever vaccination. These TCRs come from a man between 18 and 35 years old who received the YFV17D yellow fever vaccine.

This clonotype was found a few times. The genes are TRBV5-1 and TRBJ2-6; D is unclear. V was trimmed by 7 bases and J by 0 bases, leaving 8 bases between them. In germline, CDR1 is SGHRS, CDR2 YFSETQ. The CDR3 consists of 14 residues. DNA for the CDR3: TGCGCCAGCGGTCGCCTCTCTGGGGCCAACGTCCTGACTTTC. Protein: CASGRLSGANVLTF.

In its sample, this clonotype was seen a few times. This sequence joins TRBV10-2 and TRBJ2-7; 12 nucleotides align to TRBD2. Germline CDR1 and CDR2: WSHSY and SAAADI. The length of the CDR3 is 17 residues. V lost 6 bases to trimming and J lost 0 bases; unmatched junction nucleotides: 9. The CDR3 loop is CASREPGLAGTSYEQYF. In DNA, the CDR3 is TGCGCCAGCAGAGAACCCGGACTAGCGGGGACCTCCTACGAGCAGTACTTC.

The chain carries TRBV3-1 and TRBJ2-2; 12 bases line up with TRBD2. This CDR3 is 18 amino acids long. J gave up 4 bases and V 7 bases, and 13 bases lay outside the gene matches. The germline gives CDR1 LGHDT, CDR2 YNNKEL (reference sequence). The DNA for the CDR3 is TGTGCCAGCATCCAGGCCTGGACTAGCGGGGTGAGCACCGGGGAGCTGTTTTTT. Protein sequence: CASIQAWTSGVSTGELFF.

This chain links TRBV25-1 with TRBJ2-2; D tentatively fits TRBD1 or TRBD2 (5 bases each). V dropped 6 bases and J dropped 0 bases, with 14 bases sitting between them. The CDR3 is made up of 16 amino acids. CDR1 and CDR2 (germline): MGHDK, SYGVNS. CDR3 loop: CASSAPGTSNTGELFF. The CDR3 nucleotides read TGTGCCAGCAGCGCCCCCGGGACGTCGAACACCGGGGAGCTGTTTTTT.

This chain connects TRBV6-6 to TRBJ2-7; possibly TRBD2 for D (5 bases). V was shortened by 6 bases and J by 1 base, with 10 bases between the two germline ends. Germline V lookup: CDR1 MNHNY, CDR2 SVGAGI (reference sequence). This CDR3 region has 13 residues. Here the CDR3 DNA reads TGTGCCAGCAGCCGGACTGCTTCCTACGAGCAGTACGTC. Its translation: CASSRTASYEQYV.

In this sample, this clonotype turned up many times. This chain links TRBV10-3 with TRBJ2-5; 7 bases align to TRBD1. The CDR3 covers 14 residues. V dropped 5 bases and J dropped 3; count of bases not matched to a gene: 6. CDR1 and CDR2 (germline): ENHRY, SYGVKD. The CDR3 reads CAISNRDSEETQYF. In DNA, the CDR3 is TGTGCCATCAGTAACCGGGACAGTGAAGAGACCCAGTACTTC.

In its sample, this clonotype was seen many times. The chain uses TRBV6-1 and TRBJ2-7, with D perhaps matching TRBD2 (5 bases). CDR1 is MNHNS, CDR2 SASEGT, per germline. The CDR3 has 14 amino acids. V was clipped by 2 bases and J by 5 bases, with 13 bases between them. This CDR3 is CASSERVGSHEQYV. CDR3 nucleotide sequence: TGTGCCAGCAGTGAAAGGGTAGGGAGCCACGAGCAGTACGTC.

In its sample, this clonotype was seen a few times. The CDR3 loop is CAWSPRGYEQYF. The CDR3 nucleotides read TGTGCCTGGAGTCCCCGGGGCTACGAGCAGTACTTC. The rearrangement links TRBV30 to TRBJ2-7, with D possibly TRBD2 on 5 matching bases. The ends were cut back, 2 bases at V and 3 bases at J, with 8 bases in the middle. In germline, CDR1 is GTSNPN, CDR2 SVGIG (reference sequence). CDR3 size: 12 residues.

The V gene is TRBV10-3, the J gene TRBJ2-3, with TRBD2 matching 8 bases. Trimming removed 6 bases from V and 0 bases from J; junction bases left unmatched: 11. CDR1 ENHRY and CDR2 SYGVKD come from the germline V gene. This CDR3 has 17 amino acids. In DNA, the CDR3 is TGTGCCATCAGCGGCTCCGGGACTAGAGCTAGCACAGATACGCAGTATTTT. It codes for CAISGSGTRASTDTQYF.

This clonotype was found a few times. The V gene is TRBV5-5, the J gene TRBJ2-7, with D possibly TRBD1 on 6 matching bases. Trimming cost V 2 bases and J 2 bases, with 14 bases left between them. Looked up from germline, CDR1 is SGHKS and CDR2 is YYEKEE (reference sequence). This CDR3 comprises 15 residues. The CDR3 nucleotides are TGTGCCAGCAGCTTTCACCGGGACATAGCCTACGAGCAGTACTTC. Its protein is CASSFHRDIAYEQYF.

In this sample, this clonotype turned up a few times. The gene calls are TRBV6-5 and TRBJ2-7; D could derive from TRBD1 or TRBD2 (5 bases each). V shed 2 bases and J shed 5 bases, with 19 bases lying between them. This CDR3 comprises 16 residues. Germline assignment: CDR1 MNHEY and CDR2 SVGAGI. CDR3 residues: CASSYHPVRGGHEQYF. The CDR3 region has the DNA TGTGCCAGCAGTTACCACCCAGTACGGGGCGGGCACGAGCAGTACTTC.

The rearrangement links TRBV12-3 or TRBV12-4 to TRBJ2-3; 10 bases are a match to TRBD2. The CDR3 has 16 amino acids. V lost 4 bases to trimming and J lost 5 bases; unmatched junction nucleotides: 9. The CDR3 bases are TGTGCCAGCAGTTCGGGGCTAGCGGGGGCAGGAGATACGCAGTATTTT. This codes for CASSSGLAGAGDTQYF.

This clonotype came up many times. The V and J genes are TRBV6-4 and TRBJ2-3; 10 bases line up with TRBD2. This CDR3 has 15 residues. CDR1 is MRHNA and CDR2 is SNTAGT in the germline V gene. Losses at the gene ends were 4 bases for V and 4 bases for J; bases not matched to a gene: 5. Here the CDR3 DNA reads TGTGCCAGCAGTGCCTCGAGCGGGGGGGCAGATACGCAGTATTTT. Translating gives CASSASSGGADTQYF.

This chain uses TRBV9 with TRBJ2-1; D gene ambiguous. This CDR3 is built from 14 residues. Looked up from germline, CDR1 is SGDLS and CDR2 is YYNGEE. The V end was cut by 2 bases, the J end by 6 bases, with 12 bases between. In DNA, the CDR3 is TGTGCCAGCAGCGTTAGTATCTCGGTCAATGAGCAGTTCTTC. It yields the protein CASSVSISVNEQFF.

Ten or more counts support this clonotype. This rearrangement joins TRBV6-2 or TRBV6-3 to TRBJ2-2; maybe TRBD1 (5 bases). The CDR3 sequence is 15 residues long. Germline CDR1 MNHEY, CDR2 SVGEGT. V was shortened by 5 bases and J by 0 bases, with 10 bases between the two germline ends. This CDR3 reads CASSPRVSNTGELFF. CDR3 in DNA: TGTGCCAGCAGTCCCAGGGTCTCGAACACCGGGGAGCTGTTTTTT.

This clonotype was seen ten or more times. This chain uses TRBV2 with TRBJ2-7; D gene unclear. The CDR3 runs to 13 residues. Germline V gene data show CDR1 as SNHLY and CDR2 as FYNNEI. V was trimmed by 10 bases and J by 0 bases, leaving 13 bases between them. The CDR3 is CATTLTDSYEQYF. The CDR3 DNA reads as TGTGCCACTACCCTGACTGACTCCTACGAGCAGTACTTC.

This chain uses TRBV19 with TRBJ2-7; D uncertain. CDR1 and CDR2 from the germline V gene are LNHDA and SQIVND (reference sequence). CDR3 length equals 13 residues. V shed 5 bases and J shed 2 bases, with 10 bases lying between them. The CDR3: CASSEGPAYEQYF. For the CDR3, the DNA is TGTGCCAGTAGTGAAGGGCCCGCCTACGAGCAGTACTTC.

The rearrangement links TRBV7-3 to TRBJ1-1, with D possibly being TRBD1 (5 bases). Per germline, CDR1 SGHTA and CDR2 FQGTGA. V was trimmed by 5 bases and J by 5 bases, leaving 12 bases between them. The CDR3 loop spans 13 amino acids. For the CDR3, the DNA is TGTGCCAGCAGCCGGGGGGGGAGGACTGAAGCTTTCTTT. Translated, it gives CASSRGGRTEAFF.

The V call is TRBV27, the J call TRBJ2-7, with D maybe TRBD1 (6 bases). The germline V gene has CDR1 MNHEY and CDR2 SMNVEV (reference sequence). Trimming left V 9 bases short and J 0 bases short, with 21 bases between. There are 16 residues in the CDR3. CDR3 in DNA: TGTGCCAGGGGGCGGACAGTCGAACTGTCCTCCTACGAGCAGTACGTC. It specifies CARGRTVELSSYEQYV.

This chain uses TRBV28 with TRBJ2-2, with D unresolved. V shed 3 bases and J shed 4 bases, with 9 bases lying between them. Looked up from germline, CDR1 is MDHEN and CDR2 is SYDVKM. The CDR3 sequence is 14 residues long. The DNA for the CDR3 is TGTGCCAGCAGTTTCCGCAGAATCACCGGGGAGCTGTTTTTT. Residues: CASSFRRITGELFF.

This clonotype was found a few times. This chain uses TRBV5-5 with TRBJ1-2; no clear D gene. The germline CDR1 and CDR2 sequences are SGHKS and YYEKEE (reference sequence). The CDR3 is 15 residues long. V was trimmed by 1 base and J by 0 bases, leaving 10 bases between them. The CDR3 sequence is CASSLSPYSNYGYTF. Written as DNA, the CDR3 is TGTGCCAGCAGCTTGTCCCCCTATTCTAACTATGGCTACACCTTC. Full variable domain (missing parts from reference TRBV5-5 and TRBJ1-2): DAGVTQSPTHLIKTRGQQVTLRCSPISGHKSVSWYQQVLGQGPQFIFQYYEKEERGRGNFPDRFSARQFPNYSSELNVNALLLGDSALYLCASSLSPYSNYGYTFGSGTRLTVV.

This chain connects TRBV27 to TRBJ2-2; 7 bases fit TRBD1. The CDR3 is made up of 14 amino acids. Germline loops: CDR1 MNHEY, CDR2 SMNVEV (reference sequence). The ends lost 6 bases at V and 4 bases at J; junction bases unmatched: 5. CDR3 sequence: CASRPGTVTGELFF. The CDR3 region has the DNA TGTGCCAGCAGACCCGGGACAGTCACCGGGGAGCTGTTTTTT.

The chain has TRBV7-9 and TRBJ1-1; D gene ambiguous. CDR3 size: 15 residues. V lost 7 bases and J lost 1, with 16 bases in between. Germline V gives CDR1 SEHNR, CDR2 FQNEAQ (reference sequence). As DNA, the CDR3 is TGTGCCAGCACCTCCCCCTTGGCAGAGAACACTGAAGCTTTCTTT. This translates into CASTSPLAENTEAFF. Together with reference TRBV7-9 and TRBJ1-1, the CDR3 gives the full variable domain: DTGVSQNPRHKITKRGQNVTFRCDPISEHNRLYWYRQTLGQGPEFLTYFQNEAQLEKSRLLSDRFSAERPKGSFSTLEIQRTEQGDSAMYLCASTSPLAENTEAFFGQGTRLTVV.

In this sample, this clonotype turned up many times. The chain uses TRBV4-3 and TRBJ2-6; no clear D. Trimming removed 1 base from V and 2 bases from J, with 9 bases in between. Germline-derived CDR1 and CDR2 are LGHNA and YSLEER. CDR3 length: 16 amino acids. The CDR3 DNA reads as TGCGCCAGCAGCCAAGGGTATCTCGCTGGGGCCAACGTCCTGACTTTC. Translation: CASSQGYLAGANVLTF.

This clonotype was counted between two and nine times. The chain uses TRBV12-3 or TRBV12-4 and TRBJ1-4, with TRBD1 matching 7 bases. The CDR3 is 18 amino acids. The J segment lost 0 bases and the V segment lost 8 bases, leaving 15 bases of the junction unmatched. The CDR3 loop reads CASANNRQGGSTNEKLFF. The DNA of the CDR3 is TGTGCCAGCGCCAACAACCGACAGGGAGGGTCAACTAATGAAAAACTGTTTTTT.

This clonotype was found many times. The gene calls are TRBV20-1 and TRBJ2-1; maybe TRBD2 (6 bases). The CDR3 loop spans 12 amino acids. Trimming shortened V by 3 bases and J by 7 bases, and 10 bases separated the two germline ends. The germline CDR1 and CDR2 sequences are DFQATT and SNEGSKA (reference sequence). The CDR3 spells CSARFGGNEQFF. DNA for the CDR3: TGCAGTGCTAGGTTCGGAGGGAATGAGCAGTTCTTC.

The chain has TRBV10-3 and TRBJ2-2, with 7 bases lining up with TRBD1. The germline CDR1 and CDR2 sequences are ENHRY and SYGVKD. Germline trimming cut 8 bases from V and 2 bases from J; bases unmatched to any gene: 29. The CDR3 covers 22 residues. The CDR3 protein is CAIGLDAFPVSGQLTNTGELFF. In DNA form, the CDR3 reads TGTGCCATCGGTTTAGATGCCTTTCCTGTGTCGGGACAGCTAACCAACACCGGGGAGCTGTTTTTT.